This entry lists 23 T cell receptor beta chains sequenced from one sample in a study of cytomegalovirus exposure and HLA in healthy donors. The PCR ran on 60 Vbeta and 13 Jbeta primers. Generated by immunoSEQ multiplex PCR, the TCRdb table keeps only in-frame clones and is missing some. The sample lists 150,000 or so clones; approximately 77% were seen once. The sequenced sample consisted of PBMCs. The source of these receptors is a man aged 50 or older in good health and CMV-seropositive.

This sequence joins TRBV9 and TRBJ2-2, with D possibly matching TRBD2 (7 bases). CDR3 length equals 16 residues. V shed 3 bases and J shed 0 bases, with 12 bases lying between them. Germline V gene sequence: CDR1 SGDLS, CDR2 YYNGEE. In nucleotides, the CDR3 is TGTGCCAGCAGCGAAGGGGGGGAGCCGAACACCGGGGAGCTGTTTTTT. This gives the protein CASSEGGEPNTGELFF.

The gene calls are TRBV11-2 and TRBJ1-2; possibly TRBD1 for D (5 bases). V was pared by 2 bases and J by 4 bases, with 17 bases between. Germline CDR1 SGHAT, CDR2 FQNNGV. The CDR3 extends over 16 amino acids. The CDR3 is CASSLIRDSLGYGYTF. CDR3 DNA sequence: TGTGCCAGCAGCTTAATCCGAGACAGCCTAGGCTATGGCTACACCTTC. Based on the CDR3 plus reference TRBV11-2 and TRBJ1-2, the full variable domain is EAGVAQSPRYKIIEKRQSVAFWCNPISGHATLYWYQQILGQGPKLLIQFQNNGVVDDSQLPKDRFSAERLKGVDSTLKIQPAKLEDSAVYLCASSLIRDSLGYGYTFGSGTRLTVV.

V gene TRBV6-1 combines with J gene TRBJ1-2; no firm D call. Germline-derived CDR1 and CDR2 are MNHNS and SASEGT. V was pared by 1 base and J by 14 bases, with 20 bases between. CDR3 size: 14 residues. The CDR3 reads CASSEGPASSTRTF. CDR3 DNA sequence: TGTGCCAGCAGTGAAGGACCAGCGAGCTCTACTCGAACCTTC.

The genes are TRBV5-4 and TRBJ2-1, with a tentative D call TRBD2 (6 bases). The V and J ends lost 4 bases and 8 bases respectively, with 19 bases between them. From germline, CDR1 is SGHNT and CDR2 YYREEE (reference sequence). CDR3 length: 15 amino acids. The CDR3: CASSTRLEKIYEQFF. The CDR3, as DNA: TGTGCCAGCAGCACCCGACTAGAAAAGATATATGAGCAGTTCTTC.

This clone was counted between two and nine times. This chain links TRBV4-2 with TRBJ2-5; 13 nucleotides align to TRBD2. The CDR3 length is 18 residues. The V gene's germline CDR1 is LGHNA and CDR2 YNFKEQ. With V trimmed by 0 bases and J by 5 bases, 9 bases remained unmatched. The CDR3 DNA is TGTGCCAGCAGCCAAGAACTAGCGGGGGGGCCCGATGTCGAGACCCAGTACTTC. Protein sequence: CASSQELAGGPDVETQYF.

V and J are TRBV7-9 and TRBJ1-4, with a weak D call TRBD1 (6 bases). The germline gives CDR1 SEHNR, CDR2 FQNEAQ (reference sequence). The CDR3 loop spans 15 amino acids. V lost 0 bases and J 4 bases, leaving 9 bases between the germline ends. CDR3: CASSLARGSNEKLFF. In DNA, the CDR3 is TGTGCCAGCAGCTTAGCCAGGGGCAGTAATGAAAAACTGTTTTTT.

DNA for the CDR3: TGTGCCAGCAGCGCGGACTTTCCCGGGGAGCTGTTTTTT. Amino acid sequence: CASSADFPGELFF. The rearrangement links TRBV7-9 to TRBJ2-2, with D possibly being TRBD2 (5 bases). Trimming took 5 bases from V and 6 from J, leaving 10 bases between them. CDR3 size: 13 residues. Germline CDR1 is SEHNR and CDR2 is FQNEAQ (reference sequence).

Note on this clone: Other DNA sequences from this sample encode an identical CDR3 as well. The chain links TRBV27 to TRBJ1-6; a weak D match, TRBD1 (5 bases). Germline V gene data show CDR1 as MNHEY and CDR2 as SMNVEV (reference sequence). CDR3 size: 16 residues. V shed 0 bases and J shed 5 bases, with 11 bases lying between them. The DNA for the CDR3 is TGTGCCAGCAGTTTATCGGCAGGGCGAAATAATTCACCCCTCCACTTT. It codes for CASSLSAGRNNSPLHF.

The gene calls are TRBV5-1 and TRBJ2-5, with a possible D match to TRBD1 (6 bases). Germline CDR1 is SGHRS and CDR2 is YFSETQ. This CDR3 region has 13 residues. Trimming stripped 0 bases from V and 4 bases from J, with 7 bases between. CDR3 sequence: CASSLAGAETQYF. The CDR3 nucleotides are TGCGCCAGCAGCTTGGCAGGGGCAGAGACCCAGTACTTC.

V is TRBV6-5 and J is TRBJ1-6; D might be TRBD1 (5 bases). Germline lookup yields CDR1 MNHEY and CDR2 SVGAGI. This CDR3 is 16 amino acids long. Between the trimmed V and J ends, which lost 0 bases and 11 bases, there was a span of 17 bases. Written as DNA, the CDR3 is TGTGCCAGCAGTTACTCCCCACAGGCGGGGATGACACCCCTCCACTTT. Translation: CASSYSPQAGMTPLHF.

V and J are TRBV9 and TRBJ2-1; TRBD2 matches at 14 bases. CDR1 is SGDLS and CDR2 is YYNGEE in the germline V gene. Germline trimming cut 0 bases from V and 0 bases from J; bases unmatched to any gene: 5. This CDR3 is built from 19 residues. The CDR3 region is CASSVGLAGGVASYNEQFF. In DNA form, the CDR3 reads TGTGCCAGCAGCGTAGGACTAGCGGGGGGGGTGGCCTCCTACAATGAGCAGTTCTTC.

This chain joins TRBV6-5 and TRBJ1-2; 7 positions match TRBD1. This CDR3 has 14 amino acids. V gave up 2 bases and J gave up 4 bases; unmatched junction bases: 4. Germline lookup yields CDR1 MNHEY and CDR2 SVGAGI. The chain's CDR3 is CASSYRTGRYGYTF. The DNA of the CDR3 is TGTGCCAGCAGTTACCGGACAGGACGCTATGGCTACACCTTC.

The chain is built from TRBV4-2 and TRBJ2-3; 9 bases match TRBD2. The CDR3 covers 16 residues. The germline CDR1 and CDR2 sequences are LGHNA and YNFKEQ. J was trimmed by 5 bases and V by 0 bases; bases with no gene match: 6. This CDR3 is CASSQDVAGAGDTQYF. CDR3 bases: TGTGCCAGCAGCCAAGATGTAGCGGGGGCGGGAGATACGCAGTATTTT.

The chain has TRBV5-1 and TRBJ2-7, with D maybe TRBD1 (6 bases). Trimming shortened V by 4 bases and J by 2 bases, and 16 bases separated the two germline ends. This CDR3 comprises 15 residues. In germline, CDR1 is SGHRS, CDR2 YFSETQ. CDR3 in amino acids: CASSALPTGTYEQYF. The CDR3 bases are TGCGCCAGCAGCGCCCTTCCTACAGGGACCTACGAGCAGTACTTC.

This clone was counted once. Written as DNA, the CDR3 is TGTGCCAGTTTACCGGGACAGGGGGCGCGAGGGTCTGGCTACACCTTC. Translating gives CASLPGQGARGSGYTF. The rearrangement links TRBV28 to TRBJ1-2; 12 nucleotides align to TRBD1. The CDR3 sequence is 16 residues long. Germline loops: CDR1 MDHEN, CDR2 SYDVKM. V lost 9 bases to trimming and J lost 7 bases; unmatched junction nucleotides: 15.

In this sample, this clone turned up once. V is TRBV13 and J is TRBJ1-1; a weak D match, TRBD1 (5 bases). Germline V gene lookup returns CDR1 PRHDT and CDR2 FYEKMQ (reference sequence). The CDR3 has 16 amino acids. Trimming left V 5 bases short and J 6 bases short, with 22 bases between. The CDR3 nucleotides read TGTGCCAGCAGCGGGTCTCCTCAGGGCCCCTCCTCTGAAGCTTTCTTT. Encoded protein: CASSGSPQGPSSEAFF.

The gene calls are TRBV6-1 and TRBJ2-7; the D is unclear. The V gene's germline CDR1 is MNHNS and CDR2 SASEGT. V shed 2 bases and J shed 1 base, with 9 bases lying between them. The CDR3 loop spans 14 amino acids. Here the CDR3 reads CASSEYSTSYEQYF. The DNA of the CDR3 is TGTGCCAGCAGTGAATACAGTACGTCCTACGAGCAGTACTTC.

In the case of this clone: This sample includes further DNA sequences coding for the same CDR3. V gene TRBV27 combines with J gene TRBJ1-6; no definite D call. This CDR3 is built from 14 residues. Germline V CDR1 and CDR2: MNHEY, SMNVEV (reference sequence). Trimming cost V 2 bases and J 5 bases, with 7 bases left between them. CDR3 sequence (DNA): TGTGCCAGCAGTTTAGTGCAGAATAATTCACCCCTCCACTTT. Translated: CASSLVQNNSPLHF.

The chain employs TRBV13 and TRBJ2-3; no firm D call. Germline V CDR1 and CDR2: PRHDT, FYEKMQ (reference sequence). V was shortened by 9 bases and J by 2 bases, with 9 bases between the two germline ends. This CDR3 contains 12 residues. As DNA, the CDR3 is TGTGCCAGTCGTCGCGACACAGATACGCAGTATTTT. It is translated as CASRRDTDTQYF. The full variable domain, its missing parts supplied by reference TRBV13 and TRBJ2-3, is AAGVIQSPRHLIKEKRETATLKCYPIPRHDTVYWYQQGPGQDPQFLISFYEKMQSDKGSIPDRFSAQQFSDYHSELNMSSLELGDSALYFCASRRDTDTQYFGPGTRLTVL.

The V and J genes are TRBV7-2 and TRBJ2-1; D may be TRBD1 (6 bases). Between the trimmed V and J ends, which lost 5 bases and 10 bases, there was a span of 12 bases. The CDR3 length is 12 residues. Germline CDR1 and CDR2: SGHTA and FQGNSA. The CDR3 reads CASSPTRGEQFF. CDR3 coding DNA: TGTGCCAGCAGCCCTACGAGGGGGGAGCAGTTCTTC. Full variable domain (missing parts from reference TRBV7-2 and TRBJ2-1): GAGVSQSPSNKVTEKGKDVELRCDPISGHTALYWYRQSLGQGLEFLIYFQGNSAPDKSGLPSDRFSAERTGGSVSTLTIQRTQQEDSAVYLCASSPTRGEQFFGPGTRLTVL.

The V call is TRBV28, the J call TRBJ1-1; 7 positions agree with TRBD1. Germline CDR1 and CDR2: MDHEN and SYDVKM. The V gene end was trimmed by 5 bases and the J gene end by 4 bases; junction bases not matched to a gene: 10. The CDR3 is 15 residues long. CDR3 nucleotides: TGTGCCAGCAGTCTCTCGACAGGGAAGGGCACTGAAGCTTTCTTT. Translated: CASSLSTGKGTEAFF.

V and J are TRBV11-2 and TRBJ1-5; D uncertain. Trimming took off 0 bases at V and 1 base at J, with 7 bases between the two ends. The CDR3 spans 15 residues. The germline V gene has CDR1 SGHAT and CDR2 FQNNGV. The CDR3 spells CASSLEGRSNQPQHF. DNA of the CDR3: TGTGCCAGCAGCTTAGAGGGCAGGAGCAATCAGCCCCAGCATTTT.

V is TRBV6-4 and J is TRBJ2-4, with TRBD1 matching 7 bases. CDR1 is MRHNA, CDR2 SNTAGT, per germline. This CDR3 has 17 residues. The ends lost 4 bases at V and 3 bases at J; junction bases unmatched: 12. The CDR3 is CASSVPTGWIGKNIQYF. DNA of the CDR3: TGTGCCAGCAGTGTCCCGACAGGGTGGATTGGCAAAAACATTCAGTACTTC.